A selection of T cell receptor beta chains follows, all from one sample in a study of blood T cells in healthy people across ages. TCRdb ran MiXCR on the 5' RACE reads and lists one entry per CDR3 protein. Of approximately 690,000 distinct CDR3 sequences listed, 35% to 50% are singletons. The sample consisted of blood. Receptor source: a man older than 75 in good health. The CDR3 runs from the conserved cysteine through the conserved F or W. The order of the fields is V gene, D gene, J gene, clone size, CDR3 DNA, CDR3 protein. The D gene is left open where the match is weak. Size is omitted from some rows. Given values are once, few, many or a class for expanded clones.

V: TRBV9; D: NA; J: TRBJ2-3; size: NA; DNA: TGTGCCAGCAGCGTAGAGGGCGTAACCCCAGATACGCAGTATTTT; CDR3: CASSVEGVTPDTQYF
V: TRBV5-1; D: TRBD1; J: TRBJ1-5; size: NA; DNA: TGCGCCAGCAGGCGTCAAAAAGTCAGGGGGCAAAGCAATCAGCCCCAGCATTTT; CDR3: CASRRQKVRGQSNQPQHF
V: TRBV4-3; D: TRBD2; J: TRBJ2-3; size: NA; DNA: TGCGCCAGCAGCCAAAGGACTAGCGGGGGGGCTAGCACAGATACGCAGTATTTT; CDR3: CASSQRTSGGASTDTQYF
V: TRBV30; D: TRBD1; J: TRBJ1-2; size: many; DNA: TGTGCCTGGAGTCTCTCAGGGGGCTATGGCTACACCTTC; CDR3: CAWSLSGGYGYTF
V: TRBV7-2; D: NA; J: TRBJ2-3; size: many; DNA: TGTGCCAGCAGCTTAGTTCCAGAAGCCACAGATACGCAGTATTTT; CDR3: CASSLVPEATDTQYF
V: TRBV6-2/TRBV6-3; D: NA; J: TRBJ2-2; size: few; DNA: TGTGCCAGCGGAAATATCGGGGAGCTGTTTTTT; CDR3: CASGNIGELFF
V: TRBV6-6; D: TRBD2; J: TRBJ2-3; size: few; DNA: TGTGCCAGCAGCCTACTAGCGGGAGGTATAGATACGCAGTATTTT; CDR3: CASSLLAGGIDTQYF
V: TRBV7-2; D: TRBD2; J: TRBJ2-1; size: NA; DNA: TGTGTCAGCAGCTTGGGGGGGAGCTCCTACAATGAGCAGTTCTTC; CDR3: CVSSLGGSSYNEQFF
V: TRBV14; D: TRBD1; J: TRBJ2-5; size: NA; DNA: TGTGCCAGCAGCCAGAACCCAGGACAGGGAGAGACCCAGTACTTC; CDR3: CASSQNPGQGETQYF
V: TRBV28; D: TRBD1; J: TRBJ2-1; size: NA; DNA: TGTGCCAGCACCCTCGACGGGGACAGGGGGAACAATGAGCAGTTCTTC; CDR3: CASTLDGDRGNNEQFF
V: TRBV6-2/TRBV6-3; D: NA; J: TRBJ2-3; size: few; DNA: TGTGCCAGCAGTTACGGGGATCCAAGCACAGATACGCAGTATTTT; CDR3: CASSYGDPSTDTQYF
V: TRBV10-3; D: TRBD2; J: TRBJ2-1; size: few; DNA: TGTGCCATCAAAGCGGTAGTGGCGGGAGCTCGGGATGAGCAGTTCTTC; CDR3: CAIKAVVAGARDEQFF
V: TRBV27; D: TRBD1; J: TRBJ1-2; size: NA; DNA: TGTGCCAGCAGTCGAACCGGGACAGGGGGCTATGGCTACACCTTC; CDR3: CASSRTGTGGYGYTF
V: TRBV27; D: NA; J: TRBJ2-1; size: many; DNA: TGTGCCAGCAGTTTCACAGGGAACAATGAGCAGTTCTTC; CDR3: CASSFTGNNEQFF
V: TRBV6-4; D: NA; J: TRBJ1-5; size: few; DNA: TGTGCCAGCAGCTCCGACACAAATCAGCCCCAGCATTTT; CDR3: CASSSDTNQPQHF
V: TRBV28; D: TRBD1; J: TRBJ2-5; size: NA; DNA: TGTGCCAGCAGCCCTCCAGGGGGAGAGGAGACCCAGTACTTC; CDR3: CASSPPGGEETQYF
V: TRBV6-1; D: TRBD2; J: TRBJ2-5; size: NA; DNA: TGTGCCAGCAGTGAACAAGTAGCGGGAGAGCGAGAGACCCAGTACTTC; CDR3: CASSEQVAGERETQYF
V: TRBV29-1; D: TRBD1; J: TRBJ1-1; size: NA; DNA: TGCAGCGTTCTTCGACAGGGTGCTCGGACTGAAGCTTTCTTT; CDR3: CSVLRQGARTEAFF
V: TRBV4-1; D: TRBD1; J: TRBJ1-2; size: NA; DNA: TGCGCCAGCAGCCAAGAGGACAGGACCCGTGGCTACATCTTC; CDR3: CASSQEDRTRGYIF
V: TRBV5-4; D: NA; J: TRBJ1-2; size: NA; DNA: TGTGCCAGCAGCTCGCGAGGGGGAACCTCTAACTATGGCTACACCTTC; CDR3: CASSSRGGTSNYGYTF
V: TRBV5-1; D: TRBD2; J: TRBJ2-1; size: NA; DNA: TGCGCCAGCAGCGACGGACTAGCGGACTTCGATGAGCAGTTCTTC; CDR3: CASSDGLADFDEQFF
V: TRBV20-1; D: NA; J: TRBJ2-7; size: NA; DNA: TGCAGTGCTAGTCGGGAGAGGGGCAATGAGCAGTACTTC; CDR3: CSASRERGNEQYF
V: TRBV12-3/TRBV12-4; D: NA; J: TRBJ2-5; size: NA; DNA: TGTGCCAGCAGTTTAGCGAGGGGGGCCATGAATCAAGAGACCCAGTACTTC; CDR3: CASSLARGAMNQETQYF
V: TRBV5-1; D: NA; J: TRBJ2-5; size: few; DNA: TGCGCCAGCAGCTTGACAGGGCGTTGGGAGCAGTACTTC; CDR3: CASSLTGRWEQYF
V: TRBV10-3; D: NA; J: TRBJ2-5; size: few; DNA: TGTGCCATCAAGGGGGAGAGGACCCAGTACTTC; CDR3: CAIKGERTQYF
V: TRBV7-2; D: TRBD2; J: TRBJ2-1; size: few; DNA: TGTGCCAGCAGCTCGCCGGGACTAGCGGGAGGAGCAAGGAATGAGCAGTTCTTC; CDR3: CASSSPGLAGGARNEQFF
V: TRBV28; D: NA; J: TRBJ2-5; size: NA; DNA: TGTGCCAGCAGTTCTCAGGGGGGGTACCAAGAGACCCAGTACTTC; CDR3: CASSSQGGYQETQYF
V: TRBV6-1; D: NA; J: TRBJ2-7; size: few; DNA: TGTGCCAGTCGATCAACACAGGGGAGGTACGAGCAGTACTTC; CDR3: CASRSTQGRYEQYF
V: TRBV6-5; D: NA; J: TRBJ1-5; size: NA; DNA: TGTGCCAGCAGTTCAGGGTACAGTCAGCCCCAGCATTTT; CDR3: CASSSGYSQPQHF
V: TRBV3-1; D: NA; J: TRBJ2-7; size: NA; DNA: TGTGCCAGCAGCCAGAAGGGAGTCTCCTACGAGCAGTACTTC; CDR3: CASSQKGVSYEQYF
V: TRBV5-1; D: TRBD2; J: TRBJ2-5; size: NA; DNA: TGCGCCAGCAGAACCGGGACTAGCGGGGGGGCCGGTGAGACCCAGTACTTC; CDR3: CASRTGTSGGAGETQYF
V: TRBV7-6; D: NA; J: TRBJ2-7; size: NA; DNA: TGTGCCAGCAGCTTAGCGAGGACAGTACTATCTTCCTACGAGCAGTACTTC; CDR3: CASSLARTVLSSYEQYF
V: TRBV9; D: TRBD1; J: TRBJ1-2; size: NA; DNA: TGTGCCAGCAGCGTACCTAGGACAGGGACTAACTATGGCTACACCTTC; CDR3: CASSVPRTGTNYGYTF
V: TRBV4-3; D: TRBD2; J: TRBJ2-7; size: NA; DNA: TGCGCCAGCAGCCAAGATCGAACTAGCGGGAGTTACGAGCAGTACTTC; CDR3: CASSQDRTSGSYEQYF
V: TRBV10-3; D: NA; J: TRBJ2-7; size: few; DNA: TGTGCCATCAGTGAGGGTCTGGCCTACTACGAGCAGTACTTC; CDR3: CAISEGLAYYEQYF
V: TRBV9; D: TRBD1; J: TRBJ1-1; size: once; DNA: TGTGCCAGCAGCGTAGGTTTTATGACAGGGAAGGACACTGAAGCTTTCTTT; CDR3: CASSVGFMTGKDTEAFF
V: TRBV6-1; D: NA; J: TRBJ2-3; size: many; DNA: TGTGCCAGCAGGTACCGGCAGCGCACAGATACGCAGTATTTT; CDR3: CASRYRQRTDTQYF
V: TRBV27; D: TRBD1; J: TRBJ2-7; size: NA; DNA: TGTGCCAGAGGGGAGACAGGGCGCAAGCAGTACTTC; CDR3: CARGETGRKQYF
V: TRBV6-2/TRBV6-3; D: NA; J: TRBJ1-6; size: many; DNA: TGTGCCAGCAGTTACCTCGGGCATCGGGATTCACCCCTCCACTTT; CDR3: CASSYLGHRDSPLHF
V: TRBV14; D: TRBD1; J: TRBJ2-6; size: NA; DNA: TGTGCCAGCAGCCTAACACAGGGGCTCCCTGGGGCCAACGTCCTGACTTTC; CDR3: CASSLTQGLPGANVLTF
V: TRBV28; D: NA; J: TRBJ1-2; size: few; DNA: TGTGCCAGCAGTTTACTTGTTGTGAATAACTATGGCTACACCTTC; CDR3: CASSLLVVNNYGYTF
V: TRBV7-9; D: NA; J: TRBJ1-1; size: few; DNA: TGTGCCAGCAGCTTATCAGGGAGGGTGAACACTGAAGCTTTCTTT; CDR3: CASSLSGRVNTEAFF
V: TRBV7-8; D: TRBD2; J: TRBJ2-7; size: NA; DNA: TGTGCCAGCAGCTTACGAGCGGGAGAGATGTACGAGCAGTACTTC; CDR3: CASSLRAGEMYEQYF
V: TRBV9; D: TRBD1; J: TRBJ2-4; size: NA; DNA: TGTGCCAGCAGCGTAGACCCCACAGGGGACAAAAACATTCAGTACTTC; CDR3: CASSVDPTGDKNIQYF
V: TRBV3-1; D: NA; J: TRBJ1-2; size: once; DNA: TGTGCCAGCAGCCAAGGAAGGGGGAGGAGTGGCTACACCTTC; CDR3: CASSQGRGRSGYTF
V: TRBV29-1; D: TRBD1; J: TRBJ2-7; size: once; DNA: TGCAGCGCTAGGACAGGGGACACCTACGAGCATTACTTC; CDR3: CSARTGDTYEHYF
V: TRBV6-2/TRBV6-3; D: TRBD2; J: TRBJ2-1; size: few; DNA: TGTGCCAGCAGTGGTCTGCGCGGGAGGGCCGGTAATGAGCAGTTCTTC; CDR3: CASSGLRGRAGNEQFF
V: TRBV20-1; D: NA; J: TRBJ2-7; size: NA; DNA: TGCAGTGCTGGGACTGGCTCACGGGAGCAGTACTTC; CDR3: CSAGTGSREQYF
V: TRBV29-1; D: TRBD1; J: TRBJ1-2; size: NA; DNA: TGCAGCGTTGCGGGGTCAGGGGGCGCGGCTGTCTATGGCTACACCTTC; CDR3: CSVAGSGGAAVYGYTF